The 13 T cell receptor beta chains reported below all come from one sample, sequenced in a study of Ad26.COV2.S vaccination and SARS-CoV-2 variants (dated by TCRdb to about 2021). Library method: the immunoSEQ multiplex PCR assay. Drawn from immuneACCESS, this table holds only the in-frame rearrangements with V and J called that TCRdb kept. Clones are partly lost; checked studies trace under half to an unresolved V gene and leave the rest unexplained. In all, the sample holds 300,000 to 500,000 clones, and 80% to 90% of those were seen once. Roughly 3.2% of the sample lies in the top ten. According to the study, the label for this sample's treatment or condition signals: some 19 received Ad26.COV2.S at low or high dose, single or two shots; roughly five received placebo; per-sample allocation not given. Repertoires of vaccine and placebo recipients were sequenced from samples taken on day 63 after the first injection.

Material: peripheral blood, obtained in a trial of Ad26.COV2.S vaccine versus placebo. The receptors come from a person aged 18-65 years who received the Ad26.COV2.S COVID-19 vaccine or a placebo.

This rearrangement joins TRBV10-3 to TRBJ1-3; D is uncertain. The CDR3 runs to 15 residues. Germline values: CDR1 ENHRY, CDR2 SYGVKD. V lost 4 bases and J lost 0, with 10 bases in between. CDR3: CAISGDTLSGNTIYF. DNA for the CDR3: TGTGCCATCAGTGGAGACACACTCTCTGGAAACACCATATATTTT.

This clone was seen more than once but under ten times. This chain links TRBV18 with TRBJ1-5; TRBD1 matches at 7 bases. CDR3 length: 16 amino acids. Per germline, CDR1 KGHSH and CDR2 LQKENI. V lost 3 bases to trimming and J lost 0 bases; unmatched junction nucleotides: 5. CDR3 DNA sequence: TGTGCCAGCTCACCCGGGACAGCTAATAGCAATCAGCCCCAGCATTTT. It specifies CASSPGTANSNQPQHF.

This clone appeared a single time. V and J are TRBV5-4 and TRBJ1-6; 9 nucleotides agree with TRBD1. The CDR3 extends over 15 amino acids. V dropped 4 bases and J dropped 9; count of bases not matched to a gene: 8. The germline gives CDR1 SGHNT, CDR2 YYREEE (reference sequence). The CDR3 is CASSAGDRDSSPLHF. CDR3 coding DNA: TGTGCCAGCAGCGCGGGGGACAGGGATAGTTCACCCCTCCACTTT.

Here the CDR3 reads CASESGLAGGNEQFF. Here the CDR3 DNA reads TGCGCCAGCGAATCCGGACTAGCGGGGGGCAATGAGCAGTTCTTC. The V and J genes are TRBV10-1 and TRBJ2-1, with 14 bases aligning to TRBD2. Trimming at V came to 8 bases and at J to 6 bases, leaving 6 bases not matched to a gene. This CDR3 contains 15 residues. Germline CDR1 reads WNHNN; CDR2 reads SYGVQD (reference sequence).

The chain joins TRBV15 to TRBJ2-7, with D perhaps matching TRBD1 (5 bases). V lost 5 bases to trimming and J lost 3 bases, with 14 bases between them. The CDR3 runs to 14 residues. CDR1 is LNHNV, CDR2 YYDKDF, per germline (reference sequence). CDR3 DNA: TGTGCCACCAGCCCTAAGGGGCAGGGCTACGAGCAGTACTTC. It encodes CATSPKGQGYEQYF.

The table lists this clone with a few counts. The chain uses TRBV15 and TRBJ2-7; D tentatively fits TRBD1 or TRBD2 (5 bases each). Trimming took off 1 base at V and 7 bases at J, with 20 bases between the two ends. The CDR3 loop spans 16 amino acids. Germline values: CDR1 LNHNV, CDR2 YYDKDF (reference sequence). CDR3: CATSRVALGRWGEQYF. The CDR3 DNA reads TGTGCCACCAGCAGAGTAGCCCTAGGACGTTGGGGGGAGCAGTACTTC.

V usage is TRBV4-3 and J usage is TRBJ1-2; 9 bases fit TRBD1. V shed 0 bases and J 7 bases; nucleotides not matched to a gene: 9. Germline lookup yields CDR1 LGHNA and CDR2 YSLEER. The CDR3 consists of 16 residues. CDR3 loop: CASSQDGGTGPSGYTF. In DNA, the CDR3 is TGCGCCAGCAGCCAAGATGGGGGGACAGGGCCCAGTGGCTACACCTTC.

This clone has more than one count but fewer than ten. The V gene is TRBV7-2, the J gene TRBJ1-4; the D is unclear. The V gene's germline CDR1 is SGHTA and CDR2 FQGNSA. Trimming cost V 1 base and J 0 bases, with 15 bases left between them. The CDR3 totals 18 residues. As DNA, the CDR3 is TGTGCCAGCAGCTTAGTACAGATATTGCATCCAACTAATGAAAAACTGTTTTTT. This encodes CASSLVQILHPTNEKLFF.

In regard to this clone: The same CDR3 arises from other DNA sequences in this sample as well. The CDR3 nucleotides read TGTGCCAGCAGTGAAGCGGGTAGGGTGGGGAACACTGAAGCTTTCTTT. It encodes CASSEAGRVGNTEAFF. The chain combines TRBV2 with TRBJ1-1; no firm D call. Looked up from germline, CDR1 is SNHLY and CDR2 is FYNNEI. This CDR3 is built from 16 residues. V lost 0 bases and J lost 1, with 12 bases in between. The full variable domain, rest sourced from reference TRBV2 and TRBJ1-1, is EPEVTQTPSHQVTQMGQEVILRCVPISNHLYFYWYRQILGQKVEFLVSFYNNEISEKSEIFDDQFSVERPDGSNFTLKIRSTKLEDSAMYFCASSEAGRVGNTEAFFGQGTRLTVV.

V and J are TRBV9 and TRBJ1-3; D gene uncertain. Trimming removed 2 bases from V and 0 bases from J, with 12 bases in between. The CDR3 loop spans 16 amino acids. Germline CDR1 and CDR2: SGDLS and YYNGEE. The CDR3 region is CASSVDRLISGNTIYF. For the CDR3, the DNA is TGTGCCAGCAGCGTCGACCGACTAATCTCTGGAAACACCATATATTTT.

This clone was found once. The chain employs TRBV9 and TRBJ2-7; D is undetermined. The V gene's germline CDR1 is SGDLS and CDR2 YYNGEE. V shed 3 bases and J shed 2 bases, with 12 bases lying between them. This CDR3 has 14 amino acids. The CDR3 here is CASSANIGAYEQYF. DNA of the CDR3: TGTGCCAGCAGCGCCAACATTGGGGCCTACGAGCAGTACTTC.

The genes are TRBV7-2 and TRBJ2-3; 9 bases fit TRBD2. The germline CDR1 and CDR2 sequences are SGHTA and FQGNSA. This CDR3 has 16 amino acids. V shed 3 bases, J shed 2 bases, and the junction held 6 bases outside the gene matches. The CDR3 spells CASSFLSGGYTDTQYF. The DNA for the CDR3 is TGTGCCAGCAGCTTCCTTAGCGGGGGATACACAGATACGCAGTATTTT. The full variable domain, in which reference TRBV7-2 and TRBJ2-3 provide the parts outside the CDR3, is GAGVSQSPSNKVTEKGKDVELRCDPISGHTALYWYRQSLGQGLEFLIYFQGNSAPDKSGLPSDRFSAERTGGSVSTLTIQRTQQEDSAVYLCASSFLSGGYTDTQYFGPGTRLTVL.

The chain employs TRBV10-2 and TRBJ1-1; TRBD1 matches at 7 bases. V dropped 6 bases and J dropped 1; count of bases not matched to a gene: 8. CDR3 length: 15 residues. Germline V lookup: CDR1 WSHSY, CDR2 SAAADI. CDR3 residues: CASRSLRDRNTEAFF. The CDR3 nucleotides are TGCGCCAGCAGAAGCCTCCGGGACAGGAACACTGAAGCTTTCTTT.